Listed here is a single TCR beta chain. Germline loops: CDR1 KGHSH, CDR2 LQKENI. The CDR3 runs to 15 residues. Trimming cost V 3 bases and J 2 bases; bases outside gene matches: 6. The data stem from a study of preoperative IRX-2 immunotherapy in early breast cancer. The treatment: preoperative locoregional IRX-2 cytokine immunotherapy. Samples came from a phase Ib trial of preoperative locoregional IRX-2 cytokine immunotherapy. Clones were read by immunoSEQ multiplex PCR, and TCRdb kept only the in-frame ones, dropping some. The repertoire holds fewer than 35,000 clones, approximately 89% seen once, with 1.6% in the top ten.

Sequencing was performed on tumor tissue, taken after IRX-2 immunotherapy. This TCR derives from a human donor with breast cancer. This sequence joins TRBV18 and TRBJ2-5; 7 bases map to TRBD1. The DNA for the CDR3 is TGTGCCAGCTCACCCCGAGGGGGCCAACAAGAGACCCAGTACTTC. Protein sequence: CASSPRGGQQETQYF.